This T cell receptor (beta chain) emerged from a study of blood T cell repertoires in COVID-19. Study summary: The United States, Italy and Spain supplied acute and convalescent COVID-19 samples. T cells, B-cell-depleted T cells, or PBMCs provided the cDNA or gDNA that served as material.

V was shortened by 0 bases and J by 7 bases, with 10 bases between the two germline ends. Germline loops: CDR1 LGHNA, CDR2 YSLEER. The CDR3 has 15 residues. This clone was seen once. Participants were placed into cohorts based on the clinical history they reported. Assay: immunoSEQ multiplex PCR; the TCRdb copy retains only in-frame clones and omits some. This sample has about 380,000 clones; 85% to 90% occur once, and the top ten carry less than 1.5%. The chain employs TRBV4-3 and TRBJ1-6; unclear D gene. This clonotype originated in a young woman who had recovered from COVID-19. The specimen was PBMCs or T cells enriched from blood (not recorded which). CDR3 sequence: CASSQDKRTNSPLHF. The CDR3 DNA follows: TGCGCCAGCAGCCAAGACAAAAGAACAAATTCACCCCTCCACTTT.